This note documents a single T cell receptor beta chain sequence. Primers for the PCR totalled 60 Vbeta and 13 Jbeta. Here immunoSEQ multiplex PCR was the method, and the copy in TCRdb shows in-frame clones only, minus some. The data contain approximately 150,000 clones, under 90% of them seen just once; the ten biggest clones take up around 5%. This entry is derived from a study of cytomegalovirus exposure and HLA in healthy donors. The CDR3 contains 13 residues. Germline values: CDR1 MNHEY, CDR2 SMNVEV (reference sequence). V dropped 5 bases and J dropped 4 bases, with 11 bases sitting between them.

This chain links TRBV27 with TRBJ2-5; D remains ambiguous. Sequencing was carried out using PBMCs. The TCR was taken from a man between 18 and 35 years old in good health and CMV-seronegative. The CDR3 DNA is TGTGCCAGCAGTCTGGGCGTGGGAGAGACCCAGTACTTC. This gives the protein CASSLGVGETQYF.